The source of this T cell receptor beta chain is a study of blood T cells in healthy people across ages. Trimming removed 0 bases from V and 2 bases from J; junction bases left unmatched: 6. Germline V gene sequence: CDR1 SGHKS, CDR2 YYEKEE (reference sequence). This CDR3 has 17 residues. A J-beta primer mix and a sample-barcoded 5' primer were used in a second PCR of roughly 6 to 11 cycles. From the 5' RACE reads, TCRdb called clonotypes with MiXCR, one entry per CDR3 protein. The sample lists about 680,000 distinct CDR3 sequences, around half occurring once. The source of this sequence is a woman in her fifties or sixties in good health. Sequencing used blood. The chain links TRBV5-5 to TRBJ2-1; TRBD2 matches at 9 bases. The DNA of the CDR3 is TGTGCCAGCAGCTTGGGCCCAGCGGGAGGTACCTACAATGAGCAGTTCTTC. Translated, it gives CASSLGPAGGTYNEQFF.